This record looks at one T cell receptor beta chain sequence and its context. The data stem from a study of human T cells and chemical hapten exposure. V was shortened by 7 bases and J by 2 bases, with 18 bases between the two germline ends. The CDR3 has 16 amino acids. CDR1 LNHDA and CDR2 SQIVND come from the germline V gene (reference sequence). Indicated time point: healthy volunteer bleed at 2 weeks. Unfractionated whole blood served as the source for total RNA extraction. Under the authors' procedure: Sample TCR counts, which ranged from about 20,000 to 690,600, had a median of approximately 96,000. MiXCR, applied by TCRdb to the RACE reads, yields one record per CDR3 protein. The V and J calls here are based on TCRdb, not the publication. The sample records over 85,000 distinct CDR3 sequences, about 8.6% being singletons.

V gene TRBV19 combines with J gene TRBJ1-5; D possibly corresponds to TRBD1 (6 bases). Sequencing input: whole blood. This sequence was found in a female donor in good health. Some clones in this sample may be carry-over from other donors' samples. The CDR3 DNA follows: TGTGCCAGTACCGCTACAGGGTTTTGGGGCAATCAGCCCCAGCATTTT. Residues: CASTATGFWGNQPQHF.